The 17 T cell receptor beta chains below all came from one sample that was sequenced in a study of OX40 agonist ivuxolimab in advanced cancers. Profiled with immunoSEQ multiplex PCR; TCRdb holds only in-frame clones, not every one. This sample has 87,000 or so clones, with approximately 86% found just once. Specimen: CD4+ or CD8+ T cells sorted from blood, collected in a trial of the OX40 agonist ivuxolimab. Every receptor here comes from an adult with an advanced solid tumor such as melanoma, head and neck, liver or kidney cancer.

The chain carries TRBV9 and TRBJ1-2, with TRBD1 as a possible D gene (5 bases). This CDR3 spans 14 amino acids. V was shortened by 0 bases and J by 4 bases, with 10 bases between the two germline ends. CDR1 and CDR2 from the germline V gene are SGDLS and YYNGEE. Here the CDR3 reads CASSVGRGLYGYTF. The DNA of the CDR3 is TGTGCCAGCAGCGTAGGTAGGGGCCTCTATGGCTACACCTTC.

CDR3 sequence reads: CASSVGSGRGHNEQFF. CDR3 in DNA: TGTGCCAGCAGCGTAGGTTCCGGGAGGGGGCACAATGAGCAGTTCTTC. This rearrangement joins TRBV9 to TRBJ2-1, with a weak D call TRBD2 (8 bases). CDR1 SGDLS and CDR2 YYNGEE come from the germline V gene. This CDR3 contains 16 residues. Trimming took 0 bases from V and 5 from J, leaving 15 bases between them.

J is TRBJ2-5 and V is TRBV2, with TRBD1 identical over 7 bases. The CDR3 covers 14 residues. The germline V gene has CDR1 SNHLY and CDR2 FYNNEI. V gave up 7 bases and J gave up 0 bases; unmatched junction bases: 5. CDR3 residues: CASKGTAYQETQYF. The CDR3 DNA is TGTGCCAGCAAGGGGACAGCGTACCAAGAGACCCAGTACTTC.

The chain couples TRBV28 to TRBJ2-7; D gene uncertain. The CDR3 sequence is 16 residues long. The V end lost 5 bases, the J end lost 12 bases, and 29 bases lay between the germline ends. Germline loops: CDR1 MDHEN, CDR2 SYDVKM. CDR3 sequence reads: CASSHSATPVRYGVYF. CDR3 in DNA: TGTGCCAGCAGTCACTCCGCTACACCGGTTAGATATGGGGTGTACTTC.

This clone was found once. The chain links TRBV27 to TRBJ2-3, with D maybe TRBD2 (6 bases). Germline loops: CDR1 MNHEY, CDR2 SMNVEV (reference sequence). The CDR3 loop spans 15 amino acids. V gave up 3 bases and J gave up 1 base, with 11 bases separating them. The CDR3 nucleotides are TGTGCCAGCAGTTTTTTGGAGGGTGGCACAGATACGCAGTATTTT. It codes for CASSFLEGGTDTQYF.

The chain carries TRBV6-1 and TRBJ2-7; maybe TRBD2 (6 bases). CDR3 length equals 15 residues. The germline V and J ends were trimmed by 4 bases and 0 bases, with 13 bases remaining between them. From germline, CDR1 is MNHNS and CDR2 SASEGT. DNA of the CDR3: TGTGCCAGCAGTGTGGACTATTCCTACTCCTACGAGCAGTACTTC. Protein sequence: CASSVDYSYSYEQYF.

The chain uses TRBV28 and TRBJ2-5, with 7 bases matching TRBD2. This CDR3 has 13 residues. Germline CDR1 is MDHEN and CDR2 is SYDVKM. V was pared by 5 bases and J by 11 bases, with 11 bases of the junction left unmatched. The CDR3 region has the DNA TGTGCCAGCAGTCCCCCGGGGGGTCGGGAGCAGTACTTC. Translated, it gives CASSPPGGREQYF.

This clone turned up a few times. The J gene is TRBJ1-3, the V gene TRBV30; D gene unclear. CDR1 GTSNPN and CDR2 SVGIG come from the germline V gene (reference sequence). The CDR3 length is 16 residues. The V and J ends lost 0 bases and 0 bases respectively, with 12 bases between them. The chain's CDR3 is CAWSVRPDPSGNTIYF. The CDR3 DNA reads TGTGCCTGGAGTGTACGACCAGATCCCTCTGGAAACACCATATATTTT.

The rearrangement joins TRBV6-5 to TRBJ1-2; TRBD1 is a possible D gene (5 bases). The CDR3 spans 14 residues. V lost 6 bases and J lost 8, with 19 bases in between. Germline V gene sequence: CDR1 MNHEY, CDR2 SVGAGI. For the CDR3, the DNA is TGTGCCAGCAGCAACGGGGGACTGGGTTCAGGCTACACCTTC. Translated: CASSNGGLGSGYTF.

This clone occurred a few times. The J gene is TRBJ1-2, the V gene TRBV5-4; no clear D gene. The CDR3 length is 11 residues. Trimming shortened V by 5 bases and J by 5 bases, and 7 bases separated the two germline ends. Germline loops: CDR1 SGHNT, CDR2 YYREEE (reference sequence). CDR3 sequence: CASRDGYGYTF. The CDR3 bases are TGTGCCAGCAGGGACGGATATGGCTACACCTTC.

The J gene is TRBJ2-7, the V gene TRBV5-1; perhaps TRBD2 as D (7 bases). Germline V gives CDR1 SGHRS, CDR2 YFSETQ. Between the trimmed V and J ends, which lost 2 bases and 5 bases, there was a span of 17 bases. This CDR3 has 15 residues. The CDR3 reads CASSFRGGVRDEQYF. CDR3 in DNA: TGCGCCAGCAGCTTTAGGGGGGGCGTCCGTGACGAGCAGTACTTC.

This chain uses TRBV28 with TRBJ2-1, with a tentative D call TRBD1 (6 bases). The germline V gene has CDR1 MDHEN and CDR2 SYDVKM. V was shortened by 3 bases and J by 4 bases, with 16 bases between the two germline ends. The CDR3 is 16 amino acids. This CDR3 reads CASSFYGTGTYNEQFF. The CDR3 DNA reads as TGTGCCAGCAGTTTCTACGGAACAGGGACATACAATGAGCAGTTCTTC.

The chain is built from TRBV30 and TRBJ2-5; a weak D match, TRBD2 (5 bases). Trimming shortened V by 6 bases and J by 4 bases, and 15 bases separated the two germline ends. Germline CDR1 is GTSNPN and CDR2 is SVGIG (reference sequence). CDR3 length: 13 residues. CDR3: CACFTDEGETQYF. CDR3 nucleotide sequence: TGTGCCTGTTTTACGGATGAGGGAGAGACCCAGTACTTC. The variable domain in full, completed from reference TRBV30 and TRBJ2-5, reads SQTIHQWPATLVQPVGSPLSLECTVEGTSNPNLYWYRQAAGRGLQLLFYSVGIGQISSEVPQNLSASRPQDRQFILSSKKLLLSDSGFYLCACFTDEGETQYFGPGTRLLVL.

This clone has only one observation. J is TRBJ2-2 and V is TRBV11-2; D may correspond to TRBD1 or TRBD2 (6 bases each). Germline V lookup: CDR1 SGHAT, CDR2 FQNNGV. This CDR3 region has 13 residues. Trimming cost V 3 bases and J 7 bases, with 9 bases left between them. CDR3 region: CASSFGGDGELFF. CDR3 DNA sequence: TGTGCCAGCAGCTTCGGGGGCGACGGGGAGCTGTTTTTT.

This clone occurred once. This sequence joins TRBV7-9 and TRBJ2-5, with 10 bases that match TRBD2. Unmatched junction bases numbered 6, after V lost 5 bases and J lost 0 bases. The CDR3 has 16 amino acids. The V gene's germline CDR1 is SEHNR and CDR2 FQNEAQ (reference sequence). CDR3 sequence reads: CASSRLAGWYQETQYF. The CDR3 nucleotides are TGTGCCAGCAGCCGACTAGCGGGCTGGTACCAAGAGACCCAGTACTTC.

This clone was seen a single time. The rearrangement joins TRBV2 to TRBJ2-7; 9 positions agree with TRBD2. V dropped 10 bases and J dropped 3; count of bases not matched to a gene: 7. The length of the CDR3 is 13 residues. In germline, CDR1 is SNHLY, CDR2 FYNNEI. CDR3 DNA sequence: TGTGCCACCTCCGGGACTAGCAGCTACGAGCAGTACTTC. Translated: CATSGTSSYEQYF.

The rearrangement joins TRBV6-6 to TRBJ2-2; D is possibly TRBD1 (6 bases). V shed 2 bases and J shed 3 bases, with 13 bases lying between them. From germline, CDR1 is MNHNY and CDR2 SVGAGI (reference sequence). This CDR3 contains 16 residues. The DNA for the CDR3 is TGTGCCAGCAGTTACCCATCAGGGGCTTACACCGGGGAGCTGTTTTTT. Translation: CASSYPSGAYTGELFF.